Shown below are 19 T cell receptor beta chains from a single sample sequenced in a study of OX40 agonist ivuxolimab in advanced cancers. Method: immunoSEQ multiplex PCR; TCRdb's copy keeps in-frame clones and lacks some. The sample records 70,000 or so clones, more than 90% being singletons. Sequences were derived from CD4+ or CD8+ T cells sorted from blood, sampled in a trial of the OX40 agonist ivuxolimab. The receptor source for this set is an adult with an advanced solid tumor such as melanoma, head and neck, liver or kidney cancer.

This chain uses TRBV1 with TRBJ2-1; no check of the table's D call, TRBD2, against the DNA was made. TRBV1 is described as a pseudogene. The CDR3 extends over 16 amino acids. CDR3 DNA sequence: TGCACCAGCAGCAGCCCTAGCGGAACGAAAGGCAATGAGCAGTTCTTC. Translating it yields CTSSSPSGTKGNEQFF.

V and J are TRBV21-1 and TRBJ2-7. TRBV21-1 is a pseudogene. This CDR3 spans 16 amino acids. As DNA, the CDR3 is TGTGCCAGCAGCAAATTCAAGCTTACAAGAGACTACGAGCAGTACTTC. It translates to CASSKFKLTRDYEQYF.

This rearrangement joins TRBV5-4 to TRBJ1-3; TRBD1 might be the D (5 bases). The germline V gene has CDR1 SGHNT and CDR2 YYREEE (reference sequence). The CDR3 sequence is 14 residues long. V was pared by 4 bases and J by 4 bases, with 12 bases between. The CDR3 here is CASSRGRGGNTIYF. DNA for the CDR3: TGTGCCAGCAGCCGGGGACGAGGAGGAAACACCATATATTTT.

This chain uses TRBV28 with TRBJ2-5, with D possibly being TRBD1 (6 bases). Germline CDR1 MDHEN, CDR2 SYDVKM. V was trimmed by 4 bases and J by 4 bases, leaving 16 bases between them. The CDR3 loop spans 15 amino acids. The DNA for the CDR3 is TGTGCCAGCAGTTCCTACGCGGCACAGGGAGAGACCCAGTACTTC. As protein: CASSSYAAQGETQYF.

The chain has TRBV27 and TRBJ1-2; D gene ambiguous. The germline V gene encodes CDR1 MNHEY and CDR2 SMNVEV (reference sequence). The V end was cut by 6 bases, the J end by 4 bases, with 15 bases between. The CDR3 spans 14 residues. The CDR3 bases are TGTGCCAGCAGCTATCTCGGGGAACCCTATGGCTACACCTTC. Translation gives CASSYLGEPYGYTF.

V usage is TRBV5-1 and J usage is TRBJ1-1; TRBD1 agrees at 8 bases. The germline V gene encodes CDR1 SGHRS and CDR2 YFSETQ. This CDR3 contains 14 residues. Trimming took 3 bases from V and 7 from J; bases not matched to a gene: 8. The CDR3 sequence is CASSSGTGEIEAFF. CDR3 DNA sequence: TGCGCCAGCAGCTCCGGGACAGGCGAAATTGAAGCTTTCTTT.

This chain uses TRBV9 with TRBJ2-7; the match to TRBD2 covers 8 bases. Germline assignment: CDR1 SGDLS and CDR2 YYNGEE. The CDR3 is made up of 16 amino acids. Losses at the gene ends were 4 bases for V and 2 bases for J; bases not matched to a gene: 11. The CDR3 region has the DNA TGTGCCAGCAGCCCAGGAGCCGCGGGGGGAACCTACGAGCAGTACTTC. This translates into CASSPGAAGGTYEQYF.

This chain joins TRBV27 and TRBJ2-3; 8 bases agree with TRBD2. Germline loops: CDR1 MNHEY, CDR2 SMNVEV (reference sequence). This CDR3 spans 16 amino acids. Trimming at V came to 5 bases and at J to 1 base, leaving 8 bases not matched to a gene. Here the CDR3 reads CASSVNSGVRTDTQYF. The CDR3 DNA follows: TGTGCCAGCAGTGTAAATAGCGGGGTGCGCACAGATACGCAGTATTTT.

This chain connects TRBV4-1 to TRBJ1-1; TRBD1 might be the D (5 bases). Trimming removed 8 bases at V and 5 bases at J, with 21 bases between. Germline CDR1 and CDR2: MGHRA and YSYEKL. The CDR3 is 15 residues long. CDR3 bases: TGCGCCAGCCGGGCGGTCCAAGGGGCTCTGACTGAAGCTTTCTTT. It is translated as CASRAVQGALTEAFF.

This clone is a singleton in its sample. The chain carries TRBV13 and TRBJ2-7; D not resolved. The germline V and J ends were trimmed by 5 bases and 2 bases, with 7 bases remaining between them. CDR3 size: 12 residues. Germline-derived CDR1 and CDR2 are PRHDT and FYEKMQ (reference sequence). The CDR3 bases are TGTGCCAGCAGCCCGAGCCCCTACGAGCAGTACTTC. As protein: CASSPSPYEQYF. The variable domain in full, completed from reference TRBV13 and TRBJ2-7, reads AAGVIQSPRHLIKEKRETATLKCYPIPRHDTVYWYQQGPGQDPQFLISFYEKMQSDKGSIPDRFSAQQFSDYHSELNMSSLELGDSALYFCASSPSPYEQYFGPGTRLTVT.

The chain combines TRBV4-2 with TRBJ2-3, with TRBD2 as a possible D gene (5 bases). This CDR3 has 17 amino acids. Germline V gene data show CDR1 as LGHNA and CDR2 as YNFKEQ. Trimming left V 0 bases short and J 1 base short, with 14 bases between. The CDR3 loop is CASSQDSPGSGTDTQYF. CDR3 nucleotide sequence: TGTGCCAGCAGCCAAGATAGCCCGGGGTCGGGCACAGATACGCAGTATTTT.

V is TRBV6-4 and J is TRBJ1-1; D is perhaps TRBD1 (5 bases). Germline V lookup: CDR1 MRHNA, CDR2 SNTAGT. Trimming stripped 6 bases from V and 0 bases from J, with 11 bases between. This CDR3 contains 14 residues. CDR3 sequence (DNA): TGTGCCAGCAGCTGGGACGGTATGAACACTGAAGCTTTCTTT. It translates to CASSWDGMNTEAFF.

This clone was observed once. V is TRBV7-9 and J is TRBJ1-6; a weak D match, TRBD1 (5 bases). The CDR3 runs 13 residues. V lost 7 bases and J 4 bases, leaving 8 bases between the germline ends. Germline assignment: CDR1 SEHNR and CDR2 FQNEAQ (reference sequence). CDR3 DNA: TGTGCCAGCACCGGGGGTTATAATTCACCCCTCCACTTT. This codes for CASTGGYNSPLHF. Looking up the rest from reference TRBV7-9 and TRBJ1-6 gives the full variable domain: DTGVSQNPRHKITKRGQNVTFRCDPISEHNRLYWYRQTLGQGPEFLTYFQNEAQLEKSRLLSDRFSAERPKGSFSTLEIQRTEQGDSAMYLCASTGGYNSPLHFGNGTRLTVT.

Concerning this clone: A read error may produce the germline difference seen at one junction end. V gene TRBV5-5 combines with J gene TRBJ2-5; D is uncertain. Germline V lookup: CDR1 SGHKS, CDR2 YYEKEE (reference sequence). The CDR3 runs to 15 residues. CDR3 residues: CASSLEGRPAEAQYF. As DNA, the CDR3 is TGTGCCAGCAGCTTGGAGGGCAGGCCCGCAGAGGCCCAGTACTTC.

This clone showed up just once. V usage is TRBV4-1 and J usage is TRBJ2-5; TRBD1 is a possible D gene (5 bases). The end of the DNA fits TRBJ2-7 better, so the J call may be wrong. Germline loops: CDR1 MGHRA, CDR2 YSYEKL. The CDR3 is 13 residues long. The CDR3 coding sequence is TGCGCCAGCAGTCCAGGGTCTTCCTACGAGCAGTACTTC. Protein product: CASSPGSSYEQYF.

This chain joins TRBV5-5 and TRBJ1-3, with D possibly matching TRBD1 (5 bases). Germline V lookup: CDR1 SGHKS, CDR2 YYEKEE (reference sequence). V lost 0 bases to trimming and J lost 2 bases, with 15 bases between them. The CDR3 is made up of 17 amino acids. CDR3 bases: TGTGCCAGCAGCTTGGTGGATGGCGGGGCCGCTGGAAACACCATATATTTT. It specifies CASSLVDGGAAGNTIYF. The entire variable domain, with the rest obtained from reference TRBV5-5 and TRBJ1-3, is as follows: DAGVTQSPTHLIKTRGQQVTLRCSPISGHKSVSWYQQVLGQGPQFIFQYYEKEERGRGNFPDRFSARQFPNYSSELNVNALLLGDSALYLCASSLVDGGAAGNTIYFGEGSWLTVV.

This clone appeared once. The rearrangement joins TRBV29-1 to TRBJ2-3; the D gene could be TRBD1 or TRBD2 (6 bases each). V lost 4 bases, J lost 6 bases, and 14 bases lay in between. Germline assignment: CDR1 SQVTM and CDR2 ANQGSEA. There are 13 residues in the CDR3. CDR3 coding DNA: TGCAGCGTTGTCGGGGGCGGTTTGGATACGCAGTATTTT. Its translation: CSVVGGGLDTQYF.

The chain links TRBV6-5 to TRBJ1-1, with TRBD1 as a possible D gene (5 bases). CDR3 length equals 12 residues. Germline V gene lookup returns CDR1 MNHEY and CDR2 SVGAGI. V shed 8 bases and J shed 3 bases, with 10 bases lying between them. Written as DNA, the CDR3 is TGTGCCAGCCTAACAGGAGACACTGAAGCTTTCTTT. It is translated as CASLTGDTEAFF.

V usage is TRBV13 and J usage is TRBJ1-4; no clear D gene. CDR1 is PRHDT, CDR2 FYEKMQ, per germline (reference sequence). Trimming removed 7 bases at V and 0 bases at J, with 9 bases between. The CDR3 has 14 residues. The CDR3 region has the DNA TGTGCCAGCACCTCGGACGCAACTAATGAAAAACTGTTTTTT. The encoded protein is CASTSDATNEKLFF.